The subject of this entry is one TCR beta chain. The sample's treatment: treatment-naive control, cytoreductive nephrectomy. Control samples are tumors resected by cytoreductive nephrectomy without prior radiation. The sample originates from a study of radiation and T cells in renal cell carcinoma. Assay used: immunoSEQ multiplex PCR; TCRdb lists only in-frame clones, some missing. The sample yields about 10,000 clones, roughly three fifths seen once. V was pared by 2 bases and J by 4 bases, with 6 bases between. Per germline, CDR1 SGDLS and CDR2 YYNGEE. This CDR3 has 12 amino acids. The sequenced sample was tumor tissue, obtained from a patient whose treatment was nephrectomy without radiotherapy. The J gene is TRBJ2-5, the V gene TRBV9, with D possibly being TRBD2 (6 bases). The sequence derives from a man in his forties with renal cell carcinoma. CDR3 amino acids: CASSVGGETQYF. The CDR3 region has the DNA TGTGCCAGCAGCGTGGGGGGAGAGACCCAGTACTTC.